This TCR beta chain was sequenced in a study of cytomegalovirus exposure and HLA in healthy donors (dated by TCRdb to the late 2010s). Regarding the research as a whole: In an earlier analysis of some 550 of the donors, about 270 Gb of sequence data and just under 120 million unique TCR beta sequences from 180 million or so T cells were reported. An early release that covered about 600 HLA-typed donors contained approximately 300 gigabases of sequencing data and 75 million to 100 million unique TCR sequences. The study aimed to test whether cataloging public T cell receptors could reveal signatures of past pathogen exposure. A later analysis re-examined previously published TCR beta repertoires from hundreds of donors and added high-resolution HLA genotyping to investigate patterns of TCR occurrence. The study combined high-throughput TCR immunosequencing, statistical association of individual TCRs with disease status, and machine learning to predict cytomegalovirus infection status. All discovery cohort repertoires had been generated on a single sequencing platform. On average, over 200,000 unique TCR beta nucleotide sequences were sequenced per donor among some 430 genotyped donors of the cohort, with about 19% of those sequences being non-productive. Five DR-DQ haplotypes were treated as single units for association and clustering because of strong linkage in the cohort. In a later genetic analysis, genome-wide SNP genotypes for 398 of the 666 donors were used, and that subset was treated as a discovery cohort. Using immunosequencing, the study profiled T cell repertoires from fewer than 850 subjects and related those repertoires to cytomegalovirus serostatus. Among the approximately 400 genotyped donors, about 85% belonged to the genetic ancestry cluster associated with self-reported Caucasian donors. In an earlier analysis of a few hundred of the donors, high-throughput TCR beta sequencing was used to judge whether each TCR beta V gene segment behaved as functional or pseudogenic. Alongside the repertoire data, information on donor age, sex, ethnicity and CMV serostatus was compiled. Typing coverage varied by locus: about 629-640 donors for A, B, C, DRB1 and DQB1; around 560 for DQA1; around 610 for DPA1; approximately 450 for DPB1. Both class I and class II loci were covered by HLA typing, at four-digit resolution. Along with the roughly 700-subject first cohort, a separate validation cohort of around 120 different subjects was used. Rather than using new phenotypic data, the later analysis identified candidate immune exposures from TCR beta sequences and from how often those sequences occurred across donors. The paper's findings and limits, for the study overall: Because HLA typing was unavailable for some donors at each locus, only the typed subset was used in association tests. A few of the identified cytomegalovirus-associated TCR beta chains were confirmed in vitro to be specific for cytomegalovirus antigens. Assigning TCR associations to individual alleles was difficult when HLA alleles, especially DR and DQ, strongly co-occurred. In this cohort, only TCR beta chains were sequenced, and detectable features were limited by the absence of alpha or paired-chain data. A group of highly shared sequence variants was considered likely to be a technical artifact of the sequencing pipeline. Broadly in line with IMGT annotations, most TCR beta V segments showed up in productive rearrangements about 90% or about 30% of the time in an earlier analysis of several hundred of the donors. According to a later analysis, parvovirus B19, influenza, CMV and Epstein-Barr virus appeared linked to several top co-occurrence clusters. An association between a missense DCLRE1C variant and V-gene and J-gene trimming of TCR beta chains was found in a later genetic analysis and replicated in an independent cohort. Cytomegalovirus status was reported to be diagnosed by the classifier with high specificity and sensitivity in both the original and validation cohorts. Correlated functional status among segregating V segments might be attributable to linkage disequilibrium, but an unknown experimental factor could not be ruled out. In a later analysis, most CMV-associated TCR beta chains were found to appear HLA-restricted, with HLA associations seemingly driven largely by CMV exposure. Compared with the roughly 670-donor mean, donors in an Asian-associated ancestry cluster had fewer N-insertions in productive TCRs, according to a later genetic analysis. A later analysis associated 17,000 or so TCR beta sequences with specific HLA alleles at a false discovery rate of 0.05. In a later analysis, TCR association rates were found to vary across HLA loci, with the most associated TCRs seen for DRB1 alleles and the fewest for HLA-C alleles. Some IMGT-functional V segments, including TRBV6-2 and TRBV6-3, could not be distinguished by the 87-base-pair reads and were therefore excluded. In a later analysis, HLA-associated TCR beta chains showed more clonal expansion and lower generation probabilities than non-associated chains that were equally common. Roughly 17 rarely observed V segments, including chromosome 9 orphons, were excluded from the earlier analysis of a few hundred of the donors because counts were too low. A further reported finding was that TCR beta sequences accurately predicted the HLA-A and HLA-B alleles for most subjects in the first cohort. The study listed over 150 TCR beta chains as associated with cytomegalovirus. The authors suggested that the approach could potentially be extended to other disease states and immunological phenotypes. Roughly uniform sequencing depth across donors was assumed in presence/absence analyses, although this assumption may not hold. Most TCR sequences were observed very rarely across donors, whereas some public TCRs were present in many individuals. The only immune exposure information available for the cohort was CMV serostatus.

After removal of 6 bases from V and 3 bases from J, the junction retains 5 bases not matched to a gene. The germline V gene yields MNHEY for CDR1 and SVGAGI for CDR2. The CDR3, cysteine through phenylalanine, is 14 amino acids long. The kept DNA is CDR3 alone, 42 bases in frame from the first base. The library came from the immunoSEQ multiplex PCR assay. A mixture of 60 forward primers for TCR Vbeta segments and 13 reverse primers for TCR Jbeta segments was used in the multiplex PCR. The CDR3 region of rearranged TCR beta genes was amplified from genomic DNA with a multiplex PCR assay. On the Illumina HiSeq System, the amplified TCR beta libraries were sequenced as 87-base-pair reads. On the study's bioinformatics: In a later analysis, tens of millions of unique TCR beta chains were counted across the roughly 670 repertoires, and roughly 9.9 million of these chains were shared by at least two donors. A nearest-neighbor algorithm error-corrected the raw reads and collapsed the reads into unique sequences, merging closely related sequences to remove PCR and sequencing errors. V, D and J gene segments were assigned by aligning CDR3 sequences to IMGT reference sequences. Each retained sequence needed at least a six-nucleotide match to both a V gene segment and a J gene segment. A rearrangement was called productive if the CDR3 had no stop codons and remained in frame with V and J, and every other rearrangement was called non-productive. CDR3 was defined by IMGT convention, running from the second conserved V-encoded cysteine to the conserved J-encoded phenylalanine. Sequences without an unambiguous match to a single V gene segment were excluded from the earlier analysis of several hundred of the donors. An earlier analysis of a few hundred of the donors classified V segments as functional when productive rearrangements were above 56.7% and as segregating when the standard deviation between donors was above 5%. A statistical classification framework was built to diagnose cytomegalovirus status from the catalog of TCR beta chain sequences. V and J gene assignment, in a later analysis, came from comparing TCR nucleotide sequences with IMGT/GENE-DB human TR gene sequences. A later analysis assigned CDR3 sequences and most-parsimonious VDJ recombination scenarios with the TCRdist pipeline. In a later analysis, every TCR beta chain was defined by the combination of its CDR3 amino acid sequence and its V-gene family, and reads without a unique V-gene family were dropped. In a later analysis, some 600 highly shared, low-generation-probability nucleotide sequences were removed to address suspected cross-contamination and a sequencing artifact. In a later analysis, a clonal expansion index for each public chain was calculated from normalized within-repertoire ranks of inferred template counts. In a later analysis, generation probabilities were computed with a VDJ recombination model fitted to out-of-frame rearrangements, and the resulting probabilities were checked against IGoR. A later analysis scored TCR-TCR, TCR-HLA and TCR-CMV co-occurrence with hypergeometric tests, applying a repertoire-size bias correction to TCR pairs. To estimate false discovery rates, a later analysis permuted the HLA or CMV assignments 20 times. In a later analysis, co-occurring TCRs were grouped with DBSCAN, and TCRdist sequence similarity was added when clustering was performed within HLA-allele-positive subsets. Repertoires with fewer than 30,000 or more than 120,000 public chains were left out of co-occurrence clustering, as were about 5 repertoires with anomalous nucleotide sharing. The immuneACCESS repertoire file appears here via TCRdb, limited to in-frame rearrangements. These files lack a portion of the clones; in checked studies, under half of the deficit traces to unresolved V genes, and the cause of the others is not known. The D gene and trimming were derived from the DNA, and the V and J assignments and clone size from that table. This sample comprises fewer than 200,000 clones, 85% of them detected only once. About 2.5% of the sample belongs to the ten largest clones.

The cohort consisted of hundreds of healthy bone marrow donors. At the time of sampling, all cohort members were nominally healthy, though unrecorded immune exposures were likely present. The donor tested CMV seropositive, placing the donor among the 289 seropositive members of the cohort. Every donor gave a peripheral blood sample, and the peripheral blood mononuclear cells from that sample were used for TCR beta sequencing. The Qiagen DNeasy Blood Extraction Kit was used to extract genomic DNA from the blood cell samples. This clone turned up a few times. Its cognate antigen has yet to be identified. There are no base qualities to consult, and no much larger clone falls within one base.

The receptor chain draws on TRBV6-5 and TRBJ1-3, with 7 middle bases fitting TRBD1. Material: PBMCs. The source of this sequence is a man aged 25 to 45 in good health and CMV-seropositive. The CDR3 reads as follows: CASSLTGIGNTIYF. The sequence in DNA is TGTGCCAGCAGCCTGACAGGGATTGGAAACACCATATATTTT.